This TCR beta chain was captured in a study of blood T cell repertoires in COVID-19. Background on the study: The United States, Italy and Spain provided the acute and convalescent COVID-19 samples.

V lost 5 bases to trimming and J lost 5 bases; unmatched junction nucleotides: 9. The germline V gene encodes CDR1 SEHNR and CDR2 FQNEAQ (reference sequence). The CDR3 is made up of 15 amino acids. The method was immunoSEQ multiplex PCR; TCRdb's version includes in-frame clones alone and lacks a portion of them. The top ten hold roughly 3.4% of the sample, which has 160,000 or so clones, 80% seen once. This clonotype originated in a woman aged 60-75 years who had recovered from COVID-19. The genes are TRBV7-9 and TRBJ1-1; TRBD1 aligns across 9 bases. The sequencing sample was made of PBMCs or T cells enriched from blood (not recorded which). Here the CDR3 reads CASSPKGQGRTEAFF. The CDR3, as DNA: TGTGCCAGCAGCCCCAAGGGACAGGGTCGGACTGAAGCTTTCTTT.